Listed here are 19 T cell receptor beta chains from one sample, sequenced in a study of long-term antiretroviral therapy in people with HIV. With survey level as its setting, the immunoSEQ assay was v3.0. Generated by immunoSEQ multiplex PCR, the TCRdb table keeps only in-frame clones and is missing some. The data hold approximately 19,000 clones, with about 90% observed a single time. Sequences were derived from unsorted PBMCs, sampled approximately 2.5 years after starting antiretroviral therapy. These receptors were taken from a woman in her forties or fifties with HIV.

The chain carries TRBV28 and TRBJ2-7, with 10 nucleotides matching TRBD2. The junction had 8 bases not matched to a gene; V was cut back by 5 bases and J by 4 bases. The CDR3 covers 15 residues. Germline V lookup: CDR1 MDHEN, CDR2 SYDVKM. CDR3 protein: CASSKTGLAAYEQYF. CDR3 nucleotide sequence: TGTGCCAGCAGTAAAACTGGACTAGCGGCTTACGAGCAGTACTTC.

The rearrangement uses TRBV14 and TRBJ2-7, with 10 bases that match TRBD2. Germline assignment: CDR1 SGHDN and CDR2 FVKESK. This CDR3 has 15 residues. V dropped 2 bases and J dropped 3; count of bases not matched to a gene: 4. This CDR3 reads CASSQLPSGSYEQYF. In DNA form, the CDR3 reads TGTGCCAGCAGCCAACTCCCTAGCGGGAGCTACGAGCAGTACTTC.

V gene TRBV2 combines with J gene TRBJ1-4; no clear D gene. Germline CDR1 is SNHLY and CDR2 is FYNNEI. The CDR3 is 13 amino acids. Between the trimmed V and J ends, which lost 3 bases and 0 bases, there was a span of 2 bases. CDR3 sequence: CASSDPTNEKLFF. Written as DNA, the CDR3 is TGTGCCAGCAGTGATCCAACTAATGAAAAACTGTTTTTT.

The chain has TRBV27 and TRBJ2-2; no clear D. Per germline, CDR1 MNHEY and CDR2 SMNVEV (reference sequence). The CDR3 loop spans 13 amino acids. Trimming took 2 bases from V and 5 from J, leaving 6 bases between them. CDR3: CASSLSRTGELFF. CDR3 nucleotides: TGTGCCAGCAGTTTAAGTCGAACCGGGGAGCTGTTTTTT.

J is TRBJ2-3 and V is TRBV9, with 9 positions matching TRBD2. The CDR3 loop spans 15 amino acids. J gave up 2 bases and V 0 bases, and 1 base lay outside the gene matches. Germline values: CDR1 SGDLS, CDR2 YYNGEE. The CDR3 bases are TGTGCCAGCAGCGTAGGACTAGCGGACACAGATACGCAGTATTTT. Translating it yields CASSVGLADTDTQYF.

There are a few counts of this clone. The gene calls are TRBV4-2 and TRBJ2-7; D is perhaps TRBD2 (5 bases). This CDR3 is 13 amino acids long. Germline-derived CDR1 and CDR2 are LGHNA and YNFKEQ. Trimming pared 0 bases from V and 2 bases from J, leaving 5 bases between. The CDR3 nucleotides read TGTGCCAGCAGCCAAGATAGCGCCTACGAGCAGTACTTC. Its translation is CASSQDSAYEQYF.

This sequence joins TRBV6-6 and TRBJ1-5; TRBD1 matches at 7 bases. The germline V gene encodes CDR1 MNHNY and CDR2 SVGAGI (reference sequence). J gave up 7 bases and V 4 bases, and 10 bases lay outside the gene matches. This CDR3 contains 15 residues. The CDR3 sequence: CASSSTQGRYQPQHF. CDR3 bases: TGTGCCAGCAGTTCAACACAGGGGAGATACCAGCCCCAGCATTTT.

J is TRBJ2-3 and V is TRBV13; 7 bases are shared with TRBD1. CDR1 and CDR2 (germline): PRHDT, FYEKMQ (reference sequence). The CDR3 is 17 amino acids. J was trimmed by 0 bases and V by 5 bases; bases with no gene match: 11. The CDR3 sequence is CASSARQGEGSTDTQYF. CDR3 DNA: TGTGCCAGCAGCGCACGACAGGGTGAAGGGAGCACAGATACGCAGTATTTT. Combining the CDR3 with reference TRBV13 and TRBJ2-3 gives the whole variable domain AAGVIQSPRHLIKEKRETATLKCYPIPRHDTVYWYQQGPGQDPQFLISFYEKMQSDKGSIPDRFSAQQFSDYHSELNMSSLELGDSALYFCASSARQGEGSTDTQYFGPGTRLTVL.

V gene TRBV19 combines with J gene TRBJ2-3; 8 positions match TRBD2. Germline assignment: CDR1 LNHDA and CDR2 SQIVND (reference sequence). V was pared by 3 bases and J by 0 bases, with 5 bases of the junction left unmatched. The CDR3 consists of 16 residues. This CDR3 reads CASSITSGPSTDTQYF. The CDR3 DNA sequence: TGTGCCAGTAGTATTACTAGCGGACCTAGCACAGATACGCAGTATTTT.

The chain carries TRBV29-1 and TRBJ1-1, with 9 positions matching TRBD1. The CDR3 has 14 amino acids. J lost 12 bases, V lost 6 bases, and 17 bases had no gene match. CDR1 SQVTM and CDR2 ANQGSEA come from the germline V gene. CDR3 loop: CSVVPGQGKIETFF. CDR3 sequence (DNA): TGCAGCGTAGTCCCGGGACAGGGAAAAATCGAAACTTTCTTT.

CDR3 nucleotides: TGCGCCAGCAGCGACCTCACCGAGGGTTACTACGAGCAGTACTTC. This gives the protein CASSDLTEGYYEQYF. The J gene is TRBJ2-7, the V gene TRBV5-1; maybe TRBD2 (5 bases). The germline V and J ends were trimmed by 4 bases and 3 bases, with 17 bases remaining between them. The CDR3 has 15 residues. Germline V CDR1 and CDR2: SGHRS, YFSETQ.

V gene TRBV5-6 combines with J gene TRBJ2-2; the D is unclear. Germline V gene lookup returns CDR1 SGHDT and CDR2 YYEEEE. The CDR3 sequence is 18 residues long. Trimming removed 1 base from V and 0 bases from J, with 16 bases in between. DNA of the CDR3: TGTGCCAGCAGCTTGTTTTTTGGGAAATCTCCGAACACCGGGGAGCTGTTTTTT. Its translation is CASSLFFGKSPNTGELFF. Using reference TRBV5-6 and TRBJ2-2 for the parts outside the CDR3, the full variable domain is DAGVTQSPTHLIKTRGQQVTLRCSPKSGHDTVSWYQQALGQGPQFIFQYYEEEERQRGNFPDRFSGHQFPNYSSELNVNALLLGDSALYLCASSLFFGKSPNTGELFFGEGSRLTVL.

The genes are TRBV28 and TRBJ2-7, with 8 bases identical to TRBD2. The CDR3 spans 16 residues. Germline V gene data show CDR1 as MDHEN and CDR2 as SYDVKM. V shed 3 bases and J 2 bases; nucleotides not matched to a gene: 9. This CDR3 is CASSFGLAGFTYEQYF. The CDR3 DNA is TGTGCCAGCAGTTTCGGGTTAGCGGGATTTACCTACGAGCAGTACTTC.

The chain has TRBV4-1 and TRBJ2-5; maybe TRBD2 (7 bases). Germline values: CDR1 MGHRA, CDR2 YSYEKL. V lost 3 bases, J lost 5 bases, and 19 bases lay in between. The length of the CDR3 is 16 residues. DNA for the CDR3: TGCGCCAGCAGCCAGACAAATTTACAGGGAGGGGAGACCCAGTACTTC. Translation gives CASSQTNLQGGETQYF.

This clone was recorded only once. This rearrangement joins TRBV7-9 to TRBJ2-5; D might be TRBD2 (6 bases). V was shortened by 5 bases and J by 2 bases, with 15 bases between the two germline ends. The CDR3 extends over 15 amino acids. Germline V gives CDR1 SEHNR, CDR2 FQNEAQ (reference sequence). CDR3 protein: CASSQNLAAQETQYF. CDR3 coding DNA: TGTGCCAGCAGCCAGAATTTAGCGGCACAAGAGACCCAGTACTTC.

This sequence joins TRBV19 and TRBJ2-3; tentative D call: TRBD1 (5 bases). The V gene's germline CDR1 is LNHDA and CDR2 SQIVND (reference sequence). CDR3 length: 14 amino acids. V was clipped by 10 bases and J by 2 bases, with 16 bases between them. In nucleotides, the CDR3 is TGTGCCACCTCCCACAGGCTCCTCACAGATACGCAGTATTTT. It encodes CATSHRLLTDTQYF.

J is TRBJ2-7 and V is TRBV5-6; D is perhaps TRBD2 (6 bases). Trimming shortened V by 0 bases and J by 6 bases, and 16 bases separated the two germline ends. This CDR3 is built from 15 residues. Germline V CDR1 and CDR2: SGHDT, YYEEEE. The DNA of the CDR3 is TGTGCCAGCAGCTTGGAGGAACTAGCCGACTCCGAGCAGTACTTC. Its translation is CASSLEELADSEQYF.

The chain links TRBV5-1 to TRBJ2-5; D tentatively reads TRBD1 or TRBD2 (5 bases each). The CDR3 runs to 13 residues. CDR1 is SGHRS and CDR2 is YFSETQ in the germline V gene. V lost 0 bases and J 10 bases, leaving 13 bases between the germline ends. The CDR3 spells CASSLGGSDSQYF. CDR3 sequence (DNA): TGCGCCAGCAGCTTGGGGGGGAGCGATAGCCAGTACTTC.

The V call is TRBV2, the J call TRBJ2-3, with D unresolved. The CDR3 is 13 residues long. V was trimmed by 8 bases and J by 0 bases, leaving 9 bases between them. CDR1 SNHLY and CDR2 FYNNEI come from the germline V gene. CDR3: CASSLASTDTQYF. The CDR3 coding sequence is TGTGCCAGCTCCCTGGCCAGCACAGATACGCAGTATTTT.